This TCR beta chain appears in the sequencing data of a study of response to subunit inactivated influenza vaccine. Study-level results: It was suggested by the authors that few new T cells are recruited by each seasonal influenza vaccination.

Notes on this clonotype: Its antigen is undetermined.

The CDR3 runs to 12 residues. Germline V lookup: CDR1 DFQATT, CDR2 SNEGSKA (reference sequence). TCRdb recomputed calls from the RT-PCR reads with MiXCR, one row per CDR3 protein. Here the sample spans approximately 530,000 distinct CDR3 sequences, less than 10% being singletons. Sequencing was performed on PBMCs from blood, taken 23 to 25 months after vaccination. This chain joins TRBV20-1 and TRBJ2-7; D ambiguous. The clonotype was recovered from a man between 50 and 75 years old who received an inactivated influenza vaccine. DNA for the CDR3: TGCAGCCACGGACCAGTGGGCTACGAGCAGTACTTC. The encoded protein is CSHGPVGYEQYF.